These T cell receptor beta chains were read from a single sample in a study of beta chain features in type 1 diabetes. Sequencing was performed with immunoSEQ multiplex PCR; in TCRdb, only in-frame clones are kept and a portion is missing. Of 130,000 to 150,000 clones in the sample, more than 9% were seen once. Sequenced: naive CD4+ T cells from blood. The receptors shown here come from a man between 18 and 35 years old in good health. The CDR3 runs from the conserved cysteine through the conserved F or W. The order of the fields is clone size, V gene, J gene, D gene, CDR3 DNA, CDR3 protein. D genes are given only for firm matches. Not every row has a clone size; where given, it reads once, few, many or a size class.

>few|TRBV5-1|TRBJ2-3|TRBD1
TGCGCCAGCAGCACGGGGGGACAGGGAAAAGATACGCAGTATTTT
CASSTGGQGKDTQYF
>few|TRBV11-3|TRBJ2-5|TRBD1
TGTGCCAGCAGCGCCGGACAGGGCGCAGAGACCCAGTACTTC
CASSAGQGAETQYF
>few|TRBV5-4|TRBJ2-1|.
TGTGCCAGCAGCTTTGGGGGGAGCAGAGACGATGAGCAGTTCTTC
CASSFGGSRDDEQFF
>.|TRBV5-4|TRBJ2-1|.
TGTGCCAGCAGCTTCTTCGTGGGGGGAGATCTTGAGCAGTTCTTC
CASSFFVGGDLEQFF
>.|TRBV9|TRBJ1-5|TRBD1
TGTGCCAGCAGCGAGGGACAGGGGGTTAATCAGCCCCAGCATTTT
CASSEGQGVNQPQHF
>many|TRBV30|TRBJ2-2|TRBD1
TGTGCCTGGAGGTTCCGGGACAGGGCGGCCGGGGAGCTGTTTTTT
CAWRFRDRAAGELFF
>few|TRBV6-6|TRBJ2-5|TRBD2
TGTGCCAGCATCTTCCTAGCGGGGGGGCCAGAGACCCAGTACTTC
CASIFLAGGPETQYF
>few|TRBV6-5|TRBJ1-4|TRBD1
TGTGCCAGCAGTTACTCCCCCCAGGGGGTAAATGAAAAACTGTTTTTT
CASSYSPQGVNEKLFF
>.|TRBV27|TRBJ2-7|TRBD2
TGTGCCAGCAGTCGACCCCATAGCGGGGGGTCCTACGAGCAGTACTTC
CASSRPHSGGSYEQYF
>.|TRBV6-6|TRBJ1-3|.
TGTGCCAGCAGTCCACAGGGCCACTCTGGAAACACCATATATTTT
CASSPQGHSGNTIYF